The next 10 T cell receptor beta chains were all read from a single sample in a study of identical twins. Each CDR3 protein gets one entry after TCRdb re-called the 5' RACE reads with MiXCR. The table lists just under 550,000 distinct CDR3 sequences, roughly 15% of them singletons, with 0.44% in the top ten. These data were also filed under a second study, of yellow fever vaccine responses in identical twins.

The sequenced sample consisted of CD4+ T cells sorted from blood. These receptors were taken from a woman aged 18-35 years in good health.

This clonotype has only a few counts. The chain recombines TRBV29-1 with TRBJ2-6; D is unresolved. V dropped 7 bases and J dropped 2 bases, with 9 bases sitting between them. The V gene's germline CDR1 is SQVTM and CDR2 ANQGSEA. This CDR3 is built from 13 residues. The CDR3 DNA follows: TGCAGCGCTATAATGGCTGGGGCCAACGTCCTGACTTTC. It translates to CSAIMAGANVLTF.

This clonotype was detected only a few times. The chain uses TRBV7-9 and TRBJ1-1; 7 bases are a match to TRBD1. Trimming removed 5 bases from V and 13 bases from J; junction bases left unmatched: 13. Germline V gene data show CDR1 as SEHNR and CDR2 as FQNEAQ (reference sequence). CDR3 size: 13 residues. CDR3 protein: CASSRIGGAEDFF. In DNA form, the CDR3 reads TGTGCCAGCAGCCGCATAGGGGGCGCAGAGGATTTCTTT.

The CDR3 coding sequence is TGTGCCAGCAGTGAATCCCCCTTTCTCGGCGAGCAGTTCTTC. Its translation is CASSESPFLGEQFF. V usage is TRBV6-1 and J usage is TRBJ2-1; no clear D. CDR3 size: 14 residues. Trimming took off 2 bases at V and 10 bases at J, with 15 bases between the two ends. The V gene's germline CDR1 is MNHNS and CDR2 SASEGT.

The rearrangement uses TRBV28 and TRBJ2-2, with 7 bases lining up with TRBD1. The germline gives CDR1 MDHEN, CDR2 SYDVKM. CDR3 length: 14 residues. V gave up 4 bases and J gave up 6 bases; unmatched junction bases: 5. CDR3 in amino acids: CASSSPTGPGELFF. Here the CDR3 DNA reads TGTGCCAGCAGTTCCCCGACAGGGCCCGGGGAGCTGTTTTTT.

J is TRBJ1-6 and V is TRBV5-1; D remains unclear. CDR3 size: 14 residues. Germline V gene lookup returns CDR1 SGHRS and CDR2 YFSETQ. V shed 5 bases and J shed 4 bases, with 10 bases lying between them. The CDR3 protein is CASRGDSYNSPLHF. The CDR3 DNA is TGCGCCAGCAGAGGTGATTCTTATAATTCACCCCTCCACTTT. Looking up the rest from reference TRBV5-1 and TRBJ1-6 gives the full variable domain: KAGVTQTPRYLIKTRGQQVTLSCSPISGHRSVSWYQQTPGQGLQFLFEYFSETQRNKGNFPGRFSGRQFSNSRSEMNVSTLELGDSALYLCASRGDSYNSPLHFGNGTRLTVT.

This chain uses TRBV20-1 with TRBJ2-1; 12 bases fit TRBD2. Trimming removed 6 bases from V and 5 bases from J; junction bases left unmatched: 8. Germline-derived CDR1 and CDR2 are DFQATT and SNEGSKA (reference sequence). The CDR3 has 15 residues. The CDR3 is CSAGLAGLIDNEQFF. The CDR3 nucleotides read TGCAGTGCCGGACTAGCGGGGCTGATCGACAATGAGCAGTTCTTC.

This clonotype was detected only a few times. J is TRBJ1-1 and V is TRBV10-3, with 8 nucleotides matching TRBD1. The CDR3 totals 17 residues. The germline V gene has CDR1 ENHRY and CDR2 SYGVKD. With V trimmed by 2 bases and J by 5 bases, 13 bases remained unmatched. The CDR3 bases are TGTGCCATCAGTGAGCCCGGACAGGGTAGGGTATGGACTGAAGCTTTCTTT. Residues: CAISEPGQGRVWTEAFF.

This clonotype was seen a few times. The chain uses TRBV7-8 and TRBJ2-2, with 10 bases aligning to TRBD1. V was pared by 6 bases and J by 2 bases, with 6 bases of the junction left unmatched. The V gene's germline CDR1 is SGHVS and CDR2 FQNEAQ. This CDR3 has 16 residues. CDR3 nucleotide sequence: TGTGCCAGCAGGGGACAGGGGAGTTTAAACACCGGGGAGCTGTTTTTT. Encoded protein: CASRGQGSLNTGELFF.

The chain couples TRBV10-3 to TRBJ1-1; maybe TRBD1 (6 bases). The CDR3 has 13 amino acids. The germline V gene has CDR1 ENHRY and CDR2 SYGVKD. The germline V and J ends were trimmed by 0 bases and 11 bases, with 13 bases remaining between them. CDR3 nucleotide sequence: TGTGCCATCAGTGAGTCTCAGGGGCCCCTCGCTTTCTTT. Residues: CAISESQGPLAFF.

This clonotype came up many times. The CDR3 loop is CASSWGLKDEQFF. The CDR3 DNA is TGTGCCAGCAGTTGGGGACTAAAAGATGAGCAGTTCTTC. V usage is TRBV12-3 or TRBV12-4 and J usage is TRBJ2-1; 7 positions agree with TRBD2. The CDR3 is made up of 13 amino acids. The V gene end was trimmed by 4 bases and the J gene end by 8 bases; junction bases not matched to a gene: 5.